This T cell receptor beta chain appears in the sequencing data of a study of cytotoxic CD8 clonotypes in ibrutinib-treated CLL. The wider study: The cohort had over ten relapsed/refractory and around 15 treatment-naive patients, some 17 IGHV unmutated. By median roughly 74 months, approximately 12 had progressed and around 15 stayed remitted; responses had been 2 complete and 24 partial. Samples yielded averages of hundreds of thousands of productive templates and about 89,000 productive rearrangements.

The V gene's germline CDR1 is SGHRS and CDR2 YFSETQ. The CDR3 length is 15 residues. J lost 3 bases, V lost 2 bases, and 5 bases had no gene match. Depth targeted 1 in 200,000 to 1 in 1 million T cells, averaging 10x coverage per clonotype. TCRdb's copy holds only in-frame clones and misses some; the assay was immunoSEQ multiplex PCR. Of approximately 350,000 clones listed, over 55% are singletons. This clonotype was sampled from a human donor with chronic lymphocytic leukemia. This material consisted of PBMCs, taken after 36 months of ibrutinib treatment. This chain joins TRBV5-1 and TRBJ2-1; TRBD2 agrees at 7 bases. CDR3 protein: CASSFLAENYNEQFF. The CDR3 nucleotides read TGCGCCAGCAGCTTCCTAGCGGAAAACTACAATGAGCAGTTCTTC.